Each of the 18 T cell receptor beta chains below was sequenced from the same sample in a study of blood T cells in healthy people across ages (dated by TCRdb to about 2015). The library was prepared using 5' RACE. This sample was sequenced with an Illumina HiSeq 2500. A second PCR of roughly 6 to 11 cycles was run with a J-beta primer mix and a sample-barcoded 5' primer. TCRdb's own reprocessing of the public reads used fastp at Q25 and MiXCR and kept productive beta chains. Rows are unified per CDR3 protein, each entry keeping the most common DNA and genes. The sample table holds about 1,500,000 distinct CDR3 sequences, of which about 28% were seen once. About 7.7% of the sample is taken by the ten largest. The sample consisted of blood. Receptors were obtained from a woman aged 25 to 39 in good health.

This clonotype was counted at least ten times. The chain couples TRBV4-3 to TRBJ2-5, with no clear D. Trimming cost V 0 bases and J 1 base, with 6 bases left between them. Germline V gene lookup returns CDR1 LGHNA and CDR2 YSLEER. The CDR3 is made up of 14 amino acids. The CDR3 DNA follows: TGCGCCAGCAGCCAAGACCCCAGCCAAGAGACCCAGTACTTC. Amino acid sequence: CASSQDPSQETQYF.

This clonotype was detected only a few times. This chain joins TRBV12-3 or TRBV12-4 and TRBJ2-7; possibly TRBD2 for D (5 bases). Trimming took off 5 bases at V and 4 bases at J, with 9 bases between the two ends. There are 12 residues in the CDR3. This CDR3 is CASSVSAYEQYF. CDR3 bases: TGTGCCAGCAGTGTTAGCGCTTACGAGCAGTACTTC.

This clonotype was seen many times. The chain joins TRBV10-2 to TRBJ2-3, with TRBD2 as a possible D gene (6 bases). Germline V CDR1 and CDR2: WSHSY, SAAADI. V dropped 4 bases and J dropped 6 bases, with 8 bases sitting between them. This CDR3 region has 12 residues. This CDR3 is CASSGGRDTQYF. Here the CDR3 DNA reads TGCGCCAGCAGTGGGGGGAGGGATACGCAGTATTTT.

V and J are TRBV3-1 and TRBJ2-3; maybe TRBD2 (5 bases). Trimming left V 6 bases short and J 2 bases short, with 15 bases between. The CDR3 spans 15 residues. Germline assignment: CDR1 LGHDT and CDR2 YNNKEL (reference sequence). CDR3 residues: CASSLSRVLTDTQYF. DNA for the CDR3: TGTGCCAGCAGTCTCTCGCGGGTACTCACAGATACGCAGTATTTT.

This clonotype was recorded at least ten times. This chain connects TRBV6-1 to TRBJ2-4, with D possibly being TRBD2 (6 bases). The CDR3 runs 13 residues. CDR1 is MNHNS, CDR2 SASEGT, per germline. With 7 bases removed from V and 6 bases from J, the gap between germline ends came to 13 bases. Here the CDR3 DNA reads TGTGCCAGCACCGGGGGAGCCGGAAACATTCAGTACTTC. This sequence encodes CASTGGAGNIQYF.

The V gene is TRBV12-3 or TRBV12-4, the J gene TRBJ2-7; 11 bases agree with TRBD2. J gave up 7 bases and V 6 bases, and 11 bases lay outside the gene matches. This CDR3 spans 15 amino acids. CDR3 in DNA: TGTGCCAGCAGACAACCCGGGACTAGCGGCGATGAGCAGTACTTC. It yields the protein CASRQPGTSGDEQYF.

As concerns this clonotype: At one end the junction does not follow the germline gene, possibly because of a read error. The CDR3, as DNA: TGCGCCTGCAGCCAAATTCAAATCGCGGTTGGGGGCTACACCTTC. It yields the protein CACSQIQIAVGGYTF. The rearrangement joins TRBV4-1 to TRBJ1-2; D is undetermined. The CDR3 length is 15 residues. The germline CDR1 and CDR2 sequences are MGHRA and YSYEKL.

This sequence joins TRBV28 and TRBJ2-5, with a possible D match to TRBD2 (5 bases). Germline V gene sequence: CDR1 MDHEN, CDR2 SYDVKM. The length of the CDR3 is 14 residues. V dropped 6 bases and J dropped 5 bases, with 16 bases sitting between them. The CDR3: CASRSGIARETQYF. CDR3 bases: TGTGCCAGCAGAAGCGGCATCGCCAGGGAGACCCAGTACTTC.

This clonotype has at least ten counts. This chain links TRBV12-3 or TRBV12-4 with TRBJ2-7; 7 bases match TRBD1. CDR3 length: 15 residues. V dropped 3 bases and J dropped 2; count of bases not matched to a gene: 7. Here the CDR3 reads CASSFGQATTYEQYF. In nucleotides, the CDR3 is TGTGCCAGCAGTTTTGGACAGGCAACCACCTACGAGCAGTACTTC.

With regard to this clonotype: At one end the junction does not follow the germline gene, possibly because of a read error. The chain carries TRBV7-2 and TRBJ2-7; 14 bases are a match to TRBD2. CDR3 length: 16 residues. The germline V gene encodes CDR1 SGHTA and CDR2 FQGNSA. The CDR3 sequence: CASSLVGTSGGYEQYF. The DNA for the CDR3 is TGCGCCAGCAGCTTGGTTGGGACTAGCGGGGGCTACGAGCAGTACTTC.

The V gene is TRBV5-1, the J gene TRBJ2-1; TRBD1 matches at 8 bases. This CDR3 spans 14 amino acids. Per the germline V gene, CDR1 is SGHRS and CDR2 is YFSETQ. The V and J ends lost 9 bases and 8 bases, in that order; junction bases with no gene match: 13. CDR3 loop: CATKPGQEFHEQFF. The DNA of the CDR3 is TGCGCCACTAAACCGGGACAGGAGTTTCATGAGCAGTTCTTC.

The chain couples TRBV5-1 to TRBJ2-3; 9 nucleotides match TRBD1. CDR1 and CDR2 (germline): SGHRS, YFSETQ. V dropped 6 bases and J dropped 4; count of bases not matched to a gene: 6. This CDR3 is 14 amino acids long. This CDR3 is CASTSGTGSDTQYF. Written as DNA, the CDR3 is TGCGCCAGCACCTCGGGGACAGGGTCAGATACGCAGTATTTT.

This clonotype was seen repeatedly, ten times or more. The rearrangement joins TRBV28 to TRBJ1-2; no clear D gene. The CDR3 totals 13 residues. The V gene's germline CDR1 is MDHEN and CDR2 SYDVKM. Between the trimmed V and J ends, which lost 3 bases and 4 bases, there was a span of 9 bases. The CDR3 is CASSLRQAYGYTF. As DNA, the CDR3 is TGTGCCAGCAGTTTGCGTCAGGCCTATGGCTACACCTTC.

This clonotype was counted many times. The genes are TRBV7-2 and TRBJ2-5; possibly TRBD1 or TRBD2 for D (5 bases each). The germline V gene has CDR1 SGHTA and CDR2 FQGNSA. This CDR3 has 17 residues. The V end was cut by 5 bases, the J end by 1 base, with 20 bases between. CDR3 bases: TGTGCCAGCAGCCGTTCGTTAGGGACCTCCTCCCAAGAGACCCAGTACTTC. Its protein product is CASSRSLGTSSQETQYF.

For this clonotype: Likely a read error: the CDR3 ends without its conserved phenylalanine or tryptophan. No DNA is shown, since the ends of the CDR3 on it are uncertain; the CDR3 is the one TCRdb lists. V is TRBV6-6 and J is TRBJ2-1. Germline CDR1 MNHNY, CDR2 SVGAGI (reference sequence). The CDR3 is 8 amino acids long, termini counted. The CDR3 reads CASRLTSS.

The V call is TRBV6-1, the J call TRBJ1-5, with 8 bases fitting TRBD1. The CDR3 extends over 18 amino acids. Per the germline V gene, CDR1 is MNHNS and CDR2 is SASEGT. Losses at the gene ends were 5 bases for V and 2 bases for J; bases not matched to a gene: 14. CDR3 sequence (DNA): TGTGCCAGCAGTCCAGGGGACAGGCGAGGGAGGGGCAATCAGCCCCAGCATTTT. Translated: CASSPGDRRGRGNQPQHF.

This chain joins TRBV7-2 and TRBJ2-7; 11 nucleotides align to TRBD2. Germline lookup yields CDR1 SGHTA and CDR2 FQGNSA. V was clipped by 5 bases and J by 7 bases; unmatched bases: 13. This CDR3 has 16 residues. CDR3 sequence reads: CASSVTSGSGSGEQYF. The CDR3 nucleotides are TGTGCCAGCAGCGTCACTAGCGGGAGCGGGTCGGGGGAGCAGTACTTC.

The chain joins TRBV20-1 to TRBJ1-5; TRBD1 agrees at 8 bases. Per germline, CDR1 DFQATT and CDR2 SNEGSKA (reference sequence). V lost 5 bases, J lost 5 bases, and 5 bases stayed unmatched. The CDR3 extends over 13 amino acids. DNA for the CDR3: TGCAGTGCTGGACAGGGTATAGATCAGCCCCAGCATTTT. Its protein is CSAGQGIDQPQHF.